This TCR beta chain was captured by sequencing in a study of cytomegalovirus exposure and HLA in healthy donors. Overall study: The platform used for the 95 to 150 validation repertoires matched that of the roughly 670 first-cohort repertoires, a later analysis reported.

Trimming cost V 3 bases and J 6 bases; bases outside gene matches: 0. Germline CDR1 SGHAT, CDR2 FQNNGV. This CDR3 contains 12 residues. Regarding the study as a whole: A classifier reportedly called cytomegalovirus status with high sensitivity and specificity. In the 120 or so validation repertoires, approximately 94% of cluster scores exceeded 0, per a later analysis.

With regard to this clone: Its antigen is unknown.

Generated by immunoSEQ multiplex PCR, the TCRdb table keeps only in-frame clones and is missing some. The repertoire has fewer than 250,000 clones, over 70% of them found once; the top ten carry more than 12%. The TCR comes from a woman in her 30s in good health and CMV-seropositive. This chain joins TRBV11-2 and TRBJ2-3; TRBD2 matches at 7 bases. Sequenced input: PBMCs. The CDR3 reads CASSFGGDTQYF. CDR3 DNA sequence: TGTGCCAGCAGCTTCGGGGGGGATACGCAGTATTTT.